The clone carrying this TCR beta chain has ten or more counts. Germline V gives CDR1 DFQATT, CDR2 SNEGSKA (reference sequence). The V and J ends lost 1 base and 6 bases respectively, with 14 bases between them. The CDR3 contains 14 residues. This entry comes from a study of T-cell reconstitution after alpha-beta-depleted transplantation in children. Using unique molecular identifiers, the investigators prepared the TCRbeta library. TCRdb called the PCR reads again in MiXCR, with one record for every CDR3 protein. The table lists hundreds of thousands of distinct CDR3 sequences, roughly 17% of them singletons.

The sample consisted of PBMCs from the stem cell graft donor, taken from the stem cell graft. The rearrangement joins TRBV20-1 to TRBJ2-3; D possibly corresponds to TRBD1 (6 bases). This receptor was taken from a human donor who donated a stem cell graft to a child with acute myeloid leukemia. The CDR3 coding sequence is TGCAGTGCTAGAGGCCTGACAGGTCACGATACGCAGTATTTT. It is translated as CSARGLTGHDTQYF.